The 20 T cell receptor beta chains below come from one sample, sequenced in a study of CD8 T cells in ankylosing spondylitis. A single record per CDR3 protein comes from TCRdb applying MiXCR to the 5' RACE reads. Of almost 400,000 distinct CDR3 sequences listed, about a fifth are singletons. No antigen has been assigned to these receptors. Findings and caveats of the study: Among TCR beta sequences, a motif of under 10 highly homologous variants appeared characteristic of ankylosing spondylitis blood.

The sample was blood, either unsorted or a sorted T cell fraction (not recorded which). These receptors originate from a male donor with ankylosing spondylitis.

The J gene is TRBJ2-3, the V gene TRBV12-3 or TRBV12-4, with a weak D call TRBD2 (6 bases). V was trimmed by 6 bases and J by 4 bases, leaving 20 bases between them. This CDR3 is built from 16 residues. The chain's CDR3 is CASSPGTYHMSDTQYF. The CDR3 DNA reads TGTGCCAGCAGCCCCGGGACTTATCATATGTCAGATACGCAGTATTTT.

This clonotype was picked up a small number of times. This chain uses TRBV21-1 with TRBJ1-5; TRBD1, the table's D call, lacks a check against the DNA. TRBV21-1 is classified as a pseudogene. This CDR3 has 17 amino acids. The CDR3 region has the DNA TGTGCCAGCAGCCCTCGGGGACCCCTGGAGGGCTATCAGCCCCAGCATTTT. Protein sequence: CASSPRGPLEGYQPQHF.

The chain recombines TRBV6-5 with TRBJ2-1; 14 positions agree with TRBD2. Germline-derived CDR1 and CDR2 are MNHEY and SVGAGI. Trimming removed 0 bases from V and 9 bases from J; junction bases left unmatched: 7. This CDR3 contains 17 residues. The CDR3, as DNA: TGTGCCAGCAGTTACTCACAAGGGACTAGCGGGAGAGGTGAGCAGTTCTTC. Translation gives CASSYSQGTSGRGEQFF.

The chain combines TRBV20-1 with TRBJ1-1, with TRBD1 matching 7 bases. Losses at the gene ends were 5 bases for V and 0 bases for J; bases not matched to a gene: 9. The CDR3 is 15 amino acids. Germline V gives CDR1 DFQATT, CDR2 SNEGSKA (reference sequence). Here the CDR3 DNA reads TGCAGTGCTCCAGGGGGGGGGAGGGTGAACACTGAAGCTTTCTTT. It translates to CSAPGGGRVNTEAFF.

This clonotype was found a few times. The chain couples TRBV19 to TRBJ2-3; no reliable D call. The CDR3 spans 16 residues. Looked up from germline, CDR1 is LNHDA and CDR2 is SQIVND (reference sequence). Trimming stripped 5 bases from V and 0 bases from J, with 15 bases between. CDR3 in amino acids: CASSAVRGPSTDTQYF. CDR3 in DNA: TGTGCCAGTAGTGCGGTGCGTGGCCCGAGCACAGATACGCAGTATTTT.

This clonotype was observed a few times. This sequence joins TRBV5-1 and TRBJ2-7, with a tentative D call TRBD1 (6 bases). The V gene's germline CDR1 is SGHRS and CDR2 YFSETQ. The germline V and J ends were trimmed by 4 bases and 1 base, with 15 bases remaining between them. The CDR3 spans 15 residues. CDR3 loop: CASSRTATESYEQYF. DNA of the CDR3: TGCGCCAGCAGCCGGACAGCGACCGAATCCTACGAGCAGTACTTC.

This clonotype has more than one count but fewer than ten. The chain links TRBV11-2 to TRBJ2-5; D unclear. Trimming left V 3 bases short and J 5 bases short, with 13 bases between. Germline CDR1 and CDR2: SGHAT and FQNNGV. The CDR3 is 14 amino acids. The CDR3 sequence: CASSLGRPRETQYF. The CDR3 DNA is TGTGCCAGCAGCTTGGGAAGGCCAAGGGAGACCCAGTACTTC.

This sequence joins TRBV6-2 or TRBV6-3 and TRBJ1-5; 8 bases map to TRBD1. Trimming cost V 6 bases and J 1 base; bases outside gene matches: 8. Germline CDR1 is MNHEY and CDR2 is SVGEGT. The CDR3 runs to 16 residues. This CDR3 reads CASRTDRGRSNQPQHF. Here the CDR3 DNA reads TGTGCCAGCAGAACCGACAGGGGTAGAAGCAATCAGCCCCAGCATTTT.

This clonotype was detected only a few times. V usage is TRBV10-1 and J usage is TRBJ1-1; perhaps TRBD1 as D (5 bases). This CDR3 region has 18 residues. V lost 0 bases to trimming and J lost 1 base, with 18 bases between them. The germline gives CDR1 WNHNN, CDR2 SYGVQD (reference sequence). The CDR3 here is CASSESPGGSGSNTEAFF. The CDR3 coding sequence is TGCGCCAGCAGTGAGTCGCCGGGGGGATCGGGGTCGAACACTGAAGCTTTCTTT.

The chain couples TRBV20-1 to TRBJ2-7; 9 bases line up with TRBD1. Per germline, CDR1 DFQATT and CDR2 SNEGSKA (reference sequence). The CDR3 is 12 amino acids. Unmatched junction bases numbered 7, after V lost 8 bases and J lost 5 bases. The CDR3 protein is CSSGQGFNEQYF. CDR3 in DNA: TGCAGTTCCGGACAGGGGTTCAACGAGCAGTACTTC.

This clonotype was seen repeatedly, ten times or more. The V call is TRBV5-1, the J call TRBJ1-1, with 7 bases lining up with TRBD1. The CDR3 contains 18 residues. V dropped 3 bases and J dropped 1; count of bases not matched to a gene: 15. Germline lookup yields CDR1 SGHRS and CDR2 YFSETQ. The CDR3 DNA reads as TGCGCCAGCAGCTCGTGGACCCAAGACAGGGTAGGGAACACTGAAGCTTTCTTT. Amino acids: CASSSWTQDRVGNTEAFF.

The chain employs TRBV20-1 and TRBJ1-1, with TRBD1 identical over 9 bases. The germline gives CDR1 DFQATT, CDR2 SNEGSKA (reference sequence). The CDR3 has 13 residues. Trimming at V came to 2 bases and at J to 11 bases, leaving 9 bases not matched to a gene. CDR3 DNA sequence: TGCAGTGCTAGACCTGGACAGGGGAGGTTGGCTTTCTTT. This gives the protein CSARPGQGRLAFF.

This clonotype showed up just a few times. The chain carries TRBV5-1 and TRBJ2-5; 7 bases are a match to TRBD1. With V trimmed by 3 bases and J by 4 bases, 3 bases remained unmatched. The CDR3 is 13 amino acids. In germline, CDR1 is SGHRS, CDR2 YFSETQ. CDR3 sequence reads: CASSSDRRETQYF. The CDR3, as DNA: TGCGCCAGCAGCTCGGACAGGAGAGAGACCCAGTACTTC.

The rearrangement joins TRBV11-2 to TRBJ2-7; a weak D match, TRBD1 (6 bases). V dropped 5 bases and J dropped 6 bases, with 29 bases sitting between them. This CDR3 has 18 residues. Germline assignment: CDR1 SGHAT and CDR2 FQNNGV. The CDR3 bases are TGTGCCAGCAGCCGTACGACAGTGGGGACACCTTTGCTTGCCGAGCAGTACTTC. Amino acid sequence: CASSRTTVGTPLLAEQYF.

This clonotype was detected a few times. The CDR3 nucleotides are TGCGCCAGCAGCTTGGAAGGGCGGGGACAGGGACCAGATACGCAGTATTTT. This gives the protein CASSLEGRGQGPDTQYF. V is TRBV5-1 and J is TRBJ2-3; TRBD1 agrees at 9 bases. Trimming at V came to 0 bases and at J to 4 bases, leaving 9 bases not matched to a gene. This CDR3 is 17 amino acids long. The germline V gene has CDR1 SGHRS and CDR2 YFSETQ.

The chain carries TRBV29-1 and TRBJ2-5; D is perhaps TRBD1 or TRBD2 (5 bases each). Deletions cut 4 bases from V and 4 bases from J, with 13 bases between. The germline V gene has CDR1 SQVTM and CDR2 ANQGSEA. CDR3 length: 13 amino acids. CDR3 DNA: TGCAGCGTTGTAGTTCCAGGGACAGAGACCCAGTACTTC. It yields the protein CSVVVPGTETQYF.

For the CDR3, the DNA is TGTGCCAGCCGTGGCGGCTCTCGGGAGCAGTACTTC. It is translated as CASRGGSREQYF. The chain recombines TRBV28 with TRBJ2-7; D is uncertain. Germline loops: CDR1 MDHEN, CDR2 SYDVKM. V lost 8 bases and J 7 bases, leaving 15 bases between the germline ends. This CDR3 spans 12 amino acids.

This clonotype was detected a few times. The rearrangement links TRBV6-5 to TRBJ1-5, with a possible D match to TRBD1 (5 bases). This CDR3 has 15 residues. Trimming stripped 0 bases from V and 9 bases from J, with 15 bases between. Per germline, CDR1 MNHEY and CDR2 SVGAGI. The CDR3 DNA reads as TGTGCCAGCAGTTACTCGCTCGGGACGGGGTGGCCCCAGCATTTT. Translated, it gives CASSYSLGTGWPQHF.

The rearrangement joins TRBV4-3 to TRBJ2-5, with D perhaps being TRBD1 or TRBD2 (6 bases each). Germline V CDR1 and CDR2: LGHNA, YSLEER. The CDR3 consists of 15 residues. V lost 0 bases and J 5 bases, leaving 13 bases between the germline ends. The CDR3 DNA reads as TGCGCCAGCAGCCAAGATCTGGGGGGCTGGGAGACCCAGTACTTC. It is translated as CASSQDLGGWETQYF.

The chain uses TRBV20-1 and TRBJ2-5; 14 positions agree with TRBD2. The V and J ends lost 8 bases and 5 bases, in that order; junction bases with no gene match: 13. Germline CDR1 DFQATT, CDR2 SNEGSKA (reference sequence). This CDR3 comprises 16 residues. The CDR3 bases are TGCAGTTCGCCCCCGGGACTAGCGGGAGTCGGTGAGACCCAGTACTTC. This sequence encodes CSSPPGLAGVGETQYF.